This section outlines one TCR beta chain sequence together with its context. This receptor's antigen is unknown. There are no base qualities to consult, and no much larger clone falls within one base. The sample comes from a study of OX40 agonist ivuxolimab in advanced cancers. With regard to the full study: The costimulatory receptor OX40 (CD134) was targeted by ivuxolimab, a fully human IgG2 agonistic monoclonal antibody. Peripheral TCRbeta sequencing aimed to test whether ivuxolimab altered TCR sequence diversity and caused clonal T-cell expansion. The paper describes the monotherapy dose-escalation part (N ≈ 50 patients) of the phase I trial of ivuxolimab. Prior anti-PD-1, anti-PD-L1 or anti-CTLA-4 therapy was permitted, and checkpoint inhibitors had been received by under 50% of dose-escalation patients. Of the 50 or so patients in dose escalation, some 20 had hepatocellular carcinoma, around 15 had melanoma, 9 had renal cell carcinoma and 9 had head and neck cancer. Intravenous ivuxolimab was administered to patients every 2 weeks at six dose levels: 0.01, 0.1, 0.3, 1.5, 3 and 10 mg/kg. A male proportion of roughly 80% and a mean age of about 60 years, ranging from 23 to 79, were recorded for the dose-escalation cohort. Partial responses were achieved by three dose-escalation patients, of whom one had hepatocellular carcinoma and two had cutaneous melanoma.

Patients with autoimmune disease history or receiving systemic immunosuppression were excluded from the trial. Peripheral blood for TCR sequencing was collected from all dose cohorts at baseline, on cycle 4 day 1, and on cycle 7 day 1. Samples were obtained from an open-label, multicenter, first-in-human phase I dose-escalation trial of ivuxolimab. The trial enrolled adults with locally advanced or metastatic head and neck squamous cell, hepatocellular, melanoma or renal cell carcinoma. Before TCR sequencing, CD4+ T cells and CD8+ T cells from peripheral blood were sorted into separate populations. Genomic DNA was isolated from the sorted cells so that the TCRbeta CDR3 region could be sequenced. The immunoSEQ Assay was used to sequence the TCRbeta CDR3 regions. Imported from immuneACCESS, the table was reduced by TCRdb to in-frame sequences with V and J called. These copies leave out some clones; in studies compared against another copy, an unresolved V gene accounts for under half, and the cause of the remainder is not known. The sample data list approximately 61,000 clones, and roughly 92% of these were observed just once. The biggest ten clones account for under 20% of the sample.

V drops 6 bases and J drops 0 bases, leaving 9 bases in between. CDR1 and CDR2 were assigned from the germline V gene as MNHNS and SASEGT. Spanning cysteine to phenylalanine, the CDR3 consists of 14 amino acids. This entry keeps only the CDR3 DNA: 42 bases, framed from base 1. On the study overall, not on this receptor specifically: After ivuxolimab, expanded clones were on average more numerous among CD8+ T cells than among CD4+ T cells. Partial responders in the 0.1-3.0 mg/kg groups had among the lowest normalized peripheral clonal expansion, especially among CD8+ T cells. The antigen specificity of the clonally expanded peripheral T cells was not determined. Low levels of normalized T-cell clonal expansion were also seen in some patients who did not respond. At doses from 0.1 to 3.0 mg/kg, clonal expansion was seen in both CD4+ and CD8+ blood T cells between baseline and week 6.

This TCR came from an adult with an advanced solid tumor such as melanoma, head and neck, liver or kidney cancer. This material consisted of CD4+ or CD8+ T cells sorted from blood, taken in a trial of the OX40 agonist ivuxolimab. The rearranged segments are TRBV6-1 and TRBJ1-5; no D gene is confidently identified. The CDR3 corresponds to CASSPGLSNQPQHF. The base sequence is TGTGCCAGCAGCCCTGGACTTAGCAATCAGCCCCAGCATTTT.